This T cell receptor (beta chain) was recovered during a study of long-term antiretroviral therapy in people with HIV. General study results and limits: After ART, diversity increased yet remained lower than transplant donor controls.

At survey level, the immunoSEQ assay was run in its v3.0 version. This table comes from immunoSEQ multiplex PCR, and its TCRdb copy is limited to in-frame clones, with some not included. Among tens of thousands of clones listed, approximately 92% were seen once. V was trimmed by 1 base and J by 7 bases, leaving 14 bases between them. The CDR3 has 15 residues. Germline assignment: CDR1 SGHVS and CDR2 FNYEAQ. To note about this clone: The antigen is not known.

The chain combines TRBV7-6 with TRBJ1-5; unclear D gene. The sample was unsorted PBMCs, taken about 5.5 years after starting antiretroviral therapy. The receptor was isolated from a woman aged 40 to 50 with HIV. The chain's CDR3 is CASSLVAGQGQPQHF. The CDR3 bases are TGTGCCAGCAGCTTAGTTGCTGGGCAAGGGCAGCCCCAGCATTTT.